This T cell receptor beta chain was sequenced for a study of cytomegalovirus exposure and HLA in healthy donors. At the level of the study: The 120 or so validation repertoires used a platform that matched the one used for the 500 to 700 first-cohort repertoires, as a later analysis reported.

As regards this clone: Its cognate antigen is unknown.

Study-level findings and limits: The tendency of first-cohort TCR clusters to co-occur in the 110 or so validation repertoires emerged from a later analysis. There were some public TCRs occurring in many donors, but most TCR sequences were rare.

Libraries were prepared by immunoSEQ multiplex PCR; TCRdb keeps only in-frame clonotypes and omits some of them. The sample contains 250,000 to 400,000 clones, about nine tenths of which appear only once. The CDR3 extends over 16 amino acids. Trimming removed 2 bases from V and 7 bases from J; junction bases left unmatched: 8. Germline CDR1 and CDR2: SGDLS and YYNGEE. Sequenced material: PBMCs. This receptor was taken from a woman aged 25 to 39 in good health and CMV-seropositive. This chain joins TRBV9 and TRBJ1-6, with 8 bases lining up with TRBD1. CDR3 DNA: TGTGCCAGCAGCGTTGCTGGGACAGGTTTAAATTCACCCCTCCACTTT. It encodes CASSVAGTGLNSPLHF.